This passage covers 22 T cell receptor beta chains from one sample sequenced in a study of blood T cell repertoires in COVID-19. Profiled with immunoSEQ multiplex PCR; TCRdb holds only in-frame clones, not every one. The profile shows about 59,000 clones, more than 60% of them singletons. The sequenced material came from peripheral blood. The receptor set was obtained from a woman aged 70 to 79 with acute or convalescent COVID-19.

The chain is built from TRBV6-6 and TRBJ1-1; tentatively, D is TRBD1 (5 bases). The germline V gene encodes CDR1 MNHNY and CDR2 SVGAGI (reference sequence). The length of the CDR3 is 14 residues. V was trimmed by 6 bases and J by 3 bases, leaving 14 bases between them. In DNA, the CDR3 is TGTGCCAGCAGCCCCGGGGCGGGATACACTGAAGCTTTCTTT. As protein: CASSPGAGYTEAFF.

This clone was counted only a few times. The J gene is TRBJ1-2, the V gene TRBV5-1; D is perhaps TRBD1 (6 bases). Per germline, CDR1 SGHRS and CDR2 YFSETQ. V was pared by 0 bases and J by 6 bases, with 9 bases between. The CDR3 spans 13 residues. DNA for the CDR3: TGCGCCAGCAGCTTGGGTCAGGGGAATGGCTACACCTTC. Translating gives CASSLGQGNGYTF. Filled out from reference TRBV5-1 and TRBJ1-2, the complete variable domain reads KAGVTQTPRYLIKTRGQQVTLSCSPISGHRSVSWYQQTPGQGLQFLFEYFSETQRNKGNFPGRFSGRQFSNSRSEMNVSTLELGDSALYLCASSLGQGNGYTFGSGTRLTVV.

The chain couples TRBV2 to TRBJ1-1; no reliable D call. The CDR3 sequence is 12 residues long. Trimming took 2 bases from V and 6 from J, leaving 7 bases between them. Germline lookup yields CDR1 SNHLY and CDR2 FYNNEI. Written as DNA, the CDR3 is TGTGCCAGCAGTGAATATTCCGCTGAAGCTTTCTTT. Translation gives CASSEYSAEAFF.

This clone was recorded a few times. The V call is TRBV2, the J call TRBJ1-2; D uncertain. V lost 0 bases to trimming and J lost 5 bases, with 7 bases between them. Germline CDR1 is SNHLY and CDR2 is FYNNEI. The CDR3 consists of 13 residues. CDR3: CASSEAVEYGYTF. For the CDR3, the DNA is TGTGCCAGCAGTGAAGCGGTCGAGTATGGCTACACCTTC.

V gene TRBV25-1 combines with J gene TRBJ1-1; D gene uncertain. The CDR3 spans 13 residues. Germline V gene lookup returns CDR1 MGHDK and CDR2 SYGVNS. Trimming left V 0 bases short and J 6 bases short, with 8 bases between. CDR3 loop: CASSEYWESEAFF. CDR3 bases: TGTGCCAGCAGTGAATATTGGGAGTCTGAAGCTTTCTTT.

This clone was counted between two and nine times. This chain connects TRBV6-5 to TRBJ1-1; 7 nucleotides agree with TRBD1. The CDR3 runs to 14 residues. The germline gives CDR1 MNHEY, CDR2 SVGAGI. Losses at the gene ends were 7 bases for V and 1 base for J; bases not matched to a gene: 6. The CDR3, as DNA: TGTGCCAGCACTAGACAGGGTAGGAACACTGAAGCTTTCTTT. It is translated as CASTRQGRNTEAFF.

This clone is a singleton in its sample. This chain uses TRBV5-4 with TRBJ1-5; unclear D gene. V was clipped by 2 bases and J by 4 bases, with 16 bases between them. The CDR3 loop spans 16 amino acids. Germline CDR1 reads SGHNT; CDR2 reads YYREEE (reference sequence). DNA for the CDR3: TGTGCCAGCAGCTTTGGAGGGATCTCGGGTAATCAGCCCCAGCATTTT. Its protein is CASSFGGISGNQPQHF. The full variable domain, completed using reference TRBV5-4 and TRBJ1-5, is ETGVTQSPTHLIKTRGQQVTLRCSSQSGHNTVSWYQQALGQGPQFIFQYYREEENGRGNFPPRFSGLQFPNYSSELNVNALELDDSALYLCASSFGGISGNQPQHFGDGTRLSIL.

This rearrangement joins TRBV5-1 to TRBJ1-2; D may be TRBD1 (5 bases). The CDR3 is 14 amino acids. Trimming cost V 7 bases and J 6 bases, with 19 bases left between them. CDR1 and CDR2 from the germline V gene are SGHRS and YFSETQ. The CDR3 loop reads CASYATVGVHGYTF. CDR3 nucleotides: TGCGCCAGCTACGCCACGGTAGGGGTCCATGGCTACACCTTC. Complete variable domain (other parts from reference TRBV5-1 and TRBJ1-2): KAGVTQTPRYLIKTRGQQVTLSCSPISGHRSVSWYQQTPGQGLQFLFEYFSETQRNKGNFPGRFSGRQFSNSRSEMNVSTLELGDSALYLCASYATVGVHGYTFGSGTRLTVV.

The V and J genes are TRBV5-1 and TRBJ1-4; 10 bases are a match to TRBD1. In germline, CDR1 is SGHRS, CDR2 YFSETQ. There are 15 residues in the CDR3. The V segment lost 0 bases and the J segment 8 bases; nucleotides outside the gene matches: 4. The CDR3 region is CASSLEGQGNEKLFF. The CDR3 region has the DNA TGCGCCAGCAGCTTGGAGGGACAGGGGAACGAAAAACTGTTTTTT.

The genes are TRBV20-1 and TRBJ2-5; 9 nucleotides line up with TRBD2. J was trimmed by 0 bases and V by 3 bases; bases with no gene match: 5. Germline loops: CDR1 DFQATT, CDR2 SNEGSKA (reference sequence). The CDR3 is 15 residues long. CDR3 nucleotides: TGCAGTGCTAGTCGCGGGGGGGTGTACCAAGAGACCCAGTACTTC. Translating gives CSASRGGVYQETQYF.

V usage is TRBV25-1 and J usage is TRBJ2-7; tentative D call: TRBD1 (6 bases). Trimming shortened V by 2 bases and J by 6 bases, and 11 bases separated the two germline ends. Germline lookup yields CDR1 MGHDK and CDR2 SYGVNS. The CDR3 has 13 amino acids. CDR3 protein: CASSEGGSPEQYV. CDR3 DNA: TGTGCCAGCAGTGAAGGGGGCTCCCCCGAGCAGTACGTC.

The CDR3 DNA reads as TGTGCCAGCAGCCGTGACAGGGGGGGAAACACCATATATTTT. Amino acids: CASSRDRGGNTIYF. The chain is built from TRBV3-1 (or the pseudogene TRBV3-2) and TRBJ1-3; TRBD1 agrees at 9 bases. This CDR3 is built from 14 residues. The germline CDR1 and CDR2 sequences are LGHDT and YNNKEL (reference sequence). V trimming: 4 bases; J trimming: 4 bases; junction bases outside the gene matches: 2.

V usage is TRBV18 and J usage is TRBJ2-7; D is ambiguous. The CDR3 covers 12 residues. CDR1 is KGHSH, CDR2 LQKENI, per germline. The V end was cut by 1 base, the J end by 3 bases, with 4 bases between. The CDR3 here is CASSPLSYEQYF. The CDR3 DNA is TGTGCCAGCTCACCACTGAGCTACGAGCAGTACTTC.

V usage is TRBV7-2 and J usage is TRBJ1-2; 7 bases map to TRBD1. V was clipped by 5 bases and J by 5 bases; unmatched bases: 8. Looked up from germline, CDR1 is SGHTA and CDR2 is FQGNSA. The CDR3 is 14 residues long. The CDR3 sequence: CASSRTGTDYGYTF. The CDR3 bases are TGTGCCAGCAGCCGGACCGGGACAGATTATGGCTACACCTTC.

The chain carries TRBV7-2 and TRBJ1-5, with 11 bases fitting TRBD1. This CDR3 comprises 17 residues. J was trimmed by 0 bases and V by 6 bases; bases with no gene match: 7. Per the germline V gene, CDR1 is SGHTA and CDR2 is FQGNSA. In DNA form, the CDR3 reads TGTGCCAGCAGACGTGGGACAGGGGGATTTAGCAATCAGCCCCAGCATTTT. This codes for CASRRGTGGFSNQPQHF. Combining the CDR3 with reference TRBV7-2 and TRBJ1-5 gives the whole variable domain GAGVSQSPSNKVTEKGKDVELRCDPISGHTALYWYRQSLGQGLEFLIYFQGNSAPDKSGLPSDRFSAERTGGSVSTLTIQRTQQEDSAVYLCASRRGTGGFSNQPQHFGDGTRLSIL.

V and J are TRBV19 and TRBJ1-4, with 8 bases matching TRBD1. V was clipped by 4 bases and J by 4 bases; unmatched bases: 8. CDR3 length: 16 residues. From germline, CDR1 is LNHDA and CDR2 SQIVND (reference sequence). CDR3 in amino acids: CASSTSGTGNNEKLFF. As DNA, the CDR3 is TGTGCCAGTAGTACCTCGGGGACAGGCAATAATGAAAAACTGTTTTTT. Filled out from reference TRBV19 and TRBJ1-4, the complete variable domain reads DGGITQSPKYLFRKEGQNVTLSCEQNLNHDAMYWYRQDPGQGLRLIYYSQIVNDFQKGDIAEGYSVSREKKESFPLTVTSAQKNPTAFYLCASSTSGTGNNEKLFFGSGTQLSVL.

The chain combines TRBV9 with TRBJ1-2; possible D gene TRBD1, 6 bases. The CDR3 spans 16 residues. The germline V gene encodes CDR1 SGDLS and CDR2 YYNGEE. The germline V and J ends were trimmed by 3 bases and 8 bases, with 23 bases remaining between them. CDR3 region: CASSAEMWGRTGGYTF. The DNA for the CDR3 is TGTGCCAGCAGCGCCGAGATGTGGGGGCGCACTGGAGGCTACACCTTC.

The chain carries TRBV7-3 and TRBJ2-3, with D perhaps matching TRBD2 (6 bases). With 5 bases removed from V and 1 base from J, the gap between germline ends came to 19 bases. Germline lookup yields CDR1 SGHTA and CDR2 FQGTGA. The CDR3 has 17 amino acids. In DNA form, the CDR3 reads TGTGCCAGCAGCCCCCGACCCCGCTCTAGCGGCACAGATACGCAGTATTTT. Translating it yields CASSPRPRSSGTDTQYF.

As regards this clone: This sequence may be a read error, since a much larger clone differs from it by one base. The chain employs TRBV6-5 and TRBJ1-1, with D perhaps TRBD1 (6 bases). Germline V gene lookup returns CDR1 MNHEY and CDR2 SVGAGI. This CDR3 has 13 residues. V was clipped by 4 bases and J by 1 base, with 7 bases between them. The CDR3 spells CASSLQGNTEAFF. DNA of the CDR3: TGTGCCAGCAGTTTACAGGGGAACACTGAAGCTTTCTTT.

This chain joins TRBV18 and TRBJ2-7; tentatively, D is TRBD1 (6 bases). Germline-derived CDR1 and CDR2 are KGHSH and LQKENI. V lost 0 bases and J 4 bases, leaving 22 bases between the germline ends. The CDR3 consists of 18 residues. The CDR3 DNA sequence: TGTGCCAGCTCACCACCGGTGCAGGGGCGCATCAAACTATACGAGCAGTACTTC. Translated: CASSPPVQGRIKLYEQYF.

CDR3 loop: CASSEGGRDKAYYYGYTF. CDR3 DNA: TGCGCCAGCAGTGAGGGGGGCAGAGACAAAGCCTACTACTATGGCTACACCTTC. The genes are TRBV10-1 and TRBJ1-2; tentatively, D is TRBD1 (6 bases). V was cut by 2 bases and J by 3 bases, with 22 bases left in between. The CDR3 totals 18 residues. CDR1 and CDR2 from the germline V gene are WNHNN and SYGVQD (reference sequence).

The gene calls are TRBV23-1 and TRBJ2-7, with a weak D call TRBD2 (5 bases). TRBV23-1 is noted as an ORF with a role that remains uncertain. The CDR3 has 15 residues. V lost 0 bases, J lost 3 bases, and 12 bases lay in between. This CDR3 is CASSQSSGSDYEQYF. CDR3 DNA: TGCGCCAGCAGTCAATCATCGGGGTCGGACTACGAGCAGTACTTC.